The 20 T cell receptor beta chains below come from one sample, sequenced in a study of early T cells in non-severe SARS-CoV-2 infection. A single record per CDR3 protein comes from TCRdb applying MiXCR to the 5' RACE reads. Among roughly 50,000 distinct CDR3 sequences listed, around a tenth were seen once. Input material: whole blood. The receptors come from an adult who was a healthcare worker with PCR-confirmed SARS-CoV-2 infection or an uninfected control (not recorded which).

This clonotype was detected a few times. The V and J genes are TRBV3-1 and TRBJ1-2; D gene unclear. Germline values: CDR1 LGHDT, CDR2 YNNKEL (reference sequence). This CDR3 contains 13 residues. V was pared by 0 bases and J by 3 bases, with 5 bases between. The CDR3: CASSQEQYYGYTF. The CDR3 nucleotides are TGTGCCAGCAGCCAAGAGCAGTACTATGGCTACACCTTC.

This chain links TRBV20-1 with TRBJ1-1, with 7 positions matching TRBD1. The germline V gene has CDR1 DFQATT and CDR2 SNEGSKA (reference sequence). Trimming removed 2 bases from V and 5 bases from J; junction bases left unmatched: 5. The CDR3 runs 13 residues. The CDR3 coding sequence is TGCAGTGCTAGACTACAGGGACAGACTGAAGCTTTCTTT. This sequence encodes CSARLQGQTEAFF.

This clonotype was counted a few times. This rearrangement joins TRBV12-5 to TRBJ1-1; D gene unclear. Trimming removed 8 bases at V and 7 bases at J, with 23 bases between. This CDR3 has 15 residues. Germline assignment: CDR1 LGHNT and CDR2 FRNRAP. Here the CDR3 DNA reads TGTGCTAGTACTCCGGCGGGTGGGCCAACCTTTGAAGCTTTCTTT. It is translated as CASTPAGGPTFEAFF. Based on the CDR3 plus reference TRBV12-5 and TRBJ1-1, the full variable domain is DARVTQTPRHKVTEMGQEVTMRCQPILGHNTVFWYRQTMMQGLELLAYFRNRAPLDDSGMPKDRFSAEMPDATLATLKIQPSEPRDSAVYFCASTPAGGPTFEAFFGQGTRLTVV.

The CDR3 DNA reads as TGTGCCAGCAGCTTTTCTCCCTACGAGCAGTACTTC. It codes for CASSFSPYEQYF. The chain links TRBV7-2 to TRBJ2-7; D not certain. The CDR3 spans 12 residues. The V end was cut by 3 bases, the J end by 2 bases, with 5 bases between. Germline CDR1 is SGHTA and CDR2 is FQGNSA.

This clonotype turned up a few times. This chain connects TRBV18 to TRBJ1-5; weak D call: TRBD1 (6 bases). Trimming stripped 2 bases from V and 5 bases from J, with 10 bases between. CDR3 length: 14 amino acids. Germline CDR1 is KGHSH and CDR2 is LQKENI. The CDR3 sequence is CASSPGGGDQPQHF. CDR3 coding DNA: TGTGCCAGCTCACCAGGGGGCGGCGATCAGCCCCAGCATTTT.

This clonotype was picked up many times. CDR3 in amino acids: CASSRPGLEETQYF. CDR3 DNA: TGTGCCAGCAGCCGACCGGGACTGGAAGAGACCCAGTACTTC. This sequence joins TRBV28 and TRBJ2-5, with a possible D match to TRBD2 (6 bases). The CDR3 has 14 residues. Trimming shortened V by 6 bases and J by 3 bases, and 14 bases separated the two germline ends. Germline assignment: CDR1 MDHEN and CDR2 SYDVKM. Based on the CDR3 plus reference TRBV28 and TRBJ2-5, the full variable domain is DVKVTQSSRYLVKRTGEKVFLECVQDMDHENMFWYRQDPGLGLRLIYFSYDVKMKEKGDIPEGYSVSREKKERFSLILESASTNQTSMYLCASSRPGLEETQYFGPGTRLLVL.

This chain connects TRBV7-8 to TRBJ2-1; 11 bases align to TRBD2. Germline CDR1 reads SGHVS; CDR2 reads FQNEAQ. After removal of 0 bases from V and 6 bases from J, the junction contained 13 bases not matched to a gene. This CDR3 contains 19 residues. Written as DNA, the CDR3 is TGTGCCAGCAGCTTAGCCGGGACTAGCGGAACCCGAGATCCCAATGAGCAGTTCTTC. Translation: CASSLAGTSGTRDPNEQFF.

As concerns this clonotype: This could be a read error, since a much larger clone is one nucleotide away. The genes are TRBV7-2 and TRBJ2-3; unclear D gene. Germline values: CDR1 SGHTA, CDR2 FQGNSA. This CDR3 contains 12 residues. CDR3 in amino acids: CSSSLHADTQYF. The CDR3 DNA reads TGTTCCAGCAGCTTACATGCGGATACGCAGTATTTT.

This clonotype was recorded at least ten times. V and J are TRBV29-1 and TRBJ2-3; TRBD1 or TRBD2 may be the D gene (5 bases each). Between the trimmed V and J ends, which lost 5 bases and 0 bases, there was a span of 30 bases. Germline CDR1 reads SQVTM; CDR2 reads ANQGSEA. The CDR3 runs to 20 residues. The DNA for the CDR3 is TGCAGCGTTTTCTACCCTTCTCTGGGCGCTACGGGACGTAGCACAGATACGCAGTATTTT. Translating gives CSVFYPSLGATGRSTDTQYF.

This sequence joins TRBV28 and TRBJ2-3, with D perhaps being TRBD1 or TRBD2 (5 bases each). The CDR3 contains 14 residues. V lost 5 bases and J 7 bases, leaving 16 bases between the germline ends. Germline CDR1 reads MDHEN; CDR2 reads SYDVKM. The CDR3 nucleotides read TGTGCCAGCAGTCGGGACCGAGCTGGATATACGCAGTATTTT. Encoded protein: CASSRDRAGYTQYF.

In the case of this clonotype: A much larger clonotype is one base distant, so this may be a read error. CDR3: CASTQGRQINQPQHF. Here the CDR3 DNA reads TGTGCCAGTACCCAAGGGCGACAGATCAATCAGCCCCAGCATTTT. The rearrangement links TRBV19 to TRBJ1-5; possible D gene TRBD1, 5 bases. V was shortened by 7 bases and J by 3 bases, with 16 bases between the two germline ends. CDR3 length: 15 amino acids. The germline gives CDR1 LNHDA, CDR2 SQIVND (reference sequence).

This clonotype occurred many times. The chain uses TRBV11-2 and TRBJ1-1; no clear D gene. CDR1 is SGHAT and CDR2 is FQNNGV in the germline V gene. This CDR3 spans 12 amino acids. Between the trimmed V and J ends, which lost 2 bases and 12 bases, there was a span of 13 bases. The CDR3 loop is CASSLWKTDSFF. CDR3 in DNA: TGTGCCAGCAGCTTATGGAAAACGGACTCTTTCTTT.

The chain has TRBV5-1 and TRBJ1-4; 7 bases agree with TRBD1. The CDR3 extends over 13 amino acids. Germline values: CDR1 SGHRS, CDR2 YFSETQ. The ends lost 4 bases at V and 5 bases at J; junction bases unmatched: 2. The CDR3, as DNA: TGCGCCAGCAGCCCGACAGGGAATGAAAAACTGTTTTTT. This gives the protein CASSPTGNEKLFF.

This clonotype was seen more than once but under ten times. This chain links TRBV3-2 with TRBJ1-1; the table's D gene call, TRBD1, was not cross checked with the DNA. TRBV3-2 is termed a pseudogene. The CDR3 contains 15 residues. CDR3 sequence: CASSQEARGETEAFF. The CDR3 DNA follows: TGTGCCAGCAGCCAAGAAGCCAGGGGGGAGACTGAAGCTTTCTTT.

The chain joins TRBV27 to TRBJ1-4; TRBD1 matches at 9 bases. V was clipped by 8 bases and J by 10 bases; unmatched bases: 11. CDR1 MNHEY and CDR2 SMNVEV come from the germline V gene (reference sequence). The CDR3 is 14 amino acids. The CDR3 loop is CASGLGQGGGKLFF. CDR3 nucleotides: TGTGCCAGCGGGTTGGGACAGGGTGGAGGAAAACTGTTTTTT.

This clonotype occurred many times. This rearrangement joins TRBV20-1 to TRBJ1-3, with D possibly TRBD1 on 5 matching bases. Between the trimmed V and J ends, which lost 2 bases and 4 bases, there was a span of 9 bases. Germline CDR1 reads DFQATT; CDR2 reads SNEGSKA (reference sequence). The CDR3 extends over 13 amino acids. The CDR3 coding sequence is TGCAGTGCTAGACCAGGGCTCGGAAACACCATATATTTT. It yields the protein CSARPGLGNTIYF.

The J gene is TRBJ2-3, the V gene TRBV3-1; D is unresolved. The CDR3 spans 13 residues. V lost 0 bases to trimming and J lost 4 bases, with 5 bases between them. Germline V gene lookup returns CDR1 LGHDT and CDR2 YNNKEL (reference sequence). The chain's CDR3 is CASSQDDSDTQYF. CDR3 bases: TGTGCCAGCAGCCAAGATGACTCAGATACGCAGTATTTT.

This clonotype was observed at least ten times. The rearrangement uses TRBV6-4 and TRBJ2-1; D gene unclear. Trimming removed 5 bases from V and 10 bases from J, with 15 bases in between. CDR3 length: 13 residues. CDR1 MRHNA and CDR2 SNTAGT come from the germline V gene. The CDR3 loop is CASSPGDLREQFF. Here the CDR3 DNA reads TGTGCCAGCAGTCCTGGGGATTTGAGGGAGCAGTTCTTC.

CDR3 coding DNA: TGTGCCAGCAGTGAAAACAAGCGAGCTAATGAAAAACTGTTTTTT. Translating gives CASSENKRANEKLFF. V gene TRBV6-1 combines with J gene TRBJ1-4; D uncertain. The CDR3 consists of 15 residues. V lost 2 bases, J lost 3 bases, and 10 bases lay in between. CDR1 and CDR2 (germline): MNHNS, SASEGT.

This clonotype was detected ten times or more. The chain joins TRBV5-5 to TRBJ1-4; D possibly corresponds to TRBD1 (6 bases). V lost 4 bases and J lost 7, with 20 bases in between. The CDR3 loop spans 16 amino acids. CDR1 is SGHKS and CDR2 is YYEKEE in the germline V gene (reference sequence). The CDR3 protein is CASSRSAQGSTEKLFF. CDR3 in DNA: TGTGCCAGCAGCCGATCCGCTCAGGGGAGTACTGAAAAACTGTTTTTT.